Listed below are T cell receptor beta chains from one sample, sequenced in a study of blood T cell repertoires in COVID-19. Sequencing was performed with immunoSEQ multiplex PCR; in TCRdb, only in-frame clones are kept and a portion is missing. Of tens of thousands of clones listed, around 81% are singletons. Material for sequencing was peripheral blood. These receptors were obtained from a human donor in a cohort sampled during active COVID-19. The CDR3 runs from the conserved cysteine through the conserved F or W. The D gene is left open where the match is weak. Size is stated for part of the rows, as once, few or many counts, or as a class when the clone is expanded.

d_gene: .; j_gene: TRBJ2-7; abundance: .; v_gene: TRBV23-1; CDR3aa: CASSLYQGISYEQYF; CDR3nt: TGCGCCAGCAGTCTATACCAGGGAATTTCCTACGAGCAGTACTTC
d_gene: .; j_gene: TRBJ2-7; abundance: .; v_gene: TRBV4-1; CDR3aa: CASSQVDTYEQYF; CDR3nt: TGCGCCAGCAGCCAGGTTGACACCTACGAGCAGTACTTC
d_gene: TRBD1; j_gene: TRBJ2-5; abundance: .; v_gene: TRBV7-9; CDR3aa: CASSLRTGPQETQYF; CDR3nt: TGTGCCAGCAGCTTAAGGACAGGGCCCCAAGAGACCCAGTACTTC
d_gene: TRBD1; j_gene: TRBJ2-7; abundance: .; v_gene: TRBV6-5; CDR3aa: CASSYRDRGRYEQYF; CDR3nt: TGTGCCAGCAGTTATCGGGACAGGGGAAGATACGAGCAGTACTTC
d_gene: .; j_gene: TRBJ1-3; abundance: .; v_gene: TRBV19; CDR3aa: CASRSTDLSGNTIYF; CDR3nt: TGTGCCAGTAGGTCGACAGATCTCTCTGGAAACACCATATATTTT
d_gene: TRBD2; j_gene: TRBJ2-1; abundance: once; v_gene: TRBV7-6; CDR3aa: CASSGVEASGPGNEQFF; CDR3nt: TGTGCCAGCAGCGGGGTGGAGGCTAGCGGTCCGGGGAATGAGCAGTTCTTC
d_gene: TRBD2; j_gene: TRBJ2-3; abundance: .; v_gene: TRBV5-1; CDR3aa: CASSSGGLASTDTQYF; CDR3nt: TGCGCCAGCAGCTCGGGCGGACTAGCGAGCACAGATACGCAGTATTTT
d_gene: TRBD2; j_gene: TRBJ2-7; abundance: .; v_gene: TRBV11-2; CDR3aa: CASSQSPRTSGSSYEQYF; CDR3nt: TGTGCCAGCAGCCAATCTCCTCGGACTAGCGGGTCCTCCTACGAGCAGTACTTC
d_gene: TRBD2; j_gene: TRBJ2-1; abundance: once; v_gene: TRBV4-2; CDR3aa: CASSQALGRGGFDEQFF; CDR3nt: TGTGCCAGCAGCCAAGCCCTGGGACGGGGGGGCTTCGATGAGCAGTTCTTC
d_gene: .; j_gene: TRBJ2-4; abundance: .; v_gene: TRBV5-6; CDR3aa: CASSLVGQRAKNIQYF; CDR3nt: TGTGCCAGCAGCTTGGTGGGACAAAGGGCCAAAAACATTCAGTACTTC
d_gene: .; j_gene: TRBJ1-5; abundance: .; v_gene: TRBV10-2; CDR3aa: CASSESRYLHF; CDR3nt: TGCGCCAGCAGTGAGTCTCGCTACCTGCATTTT
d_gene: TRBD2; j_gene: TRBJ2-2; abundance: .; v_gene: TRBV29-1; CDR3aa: CSVANPSGVNPGELFF; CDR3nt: TGCAGCGTTGCCAACCCTAGCGGGGTCAACCCCGGGGAGCTGTTTTTT
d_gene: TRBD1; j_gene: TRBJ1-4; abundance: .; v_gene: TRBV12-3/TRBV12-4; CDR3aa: CASRRQGNEKLFF; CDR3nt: TGTGCCAGCAGGCGACAGGGAAATGAAAAACTGTTTTTT
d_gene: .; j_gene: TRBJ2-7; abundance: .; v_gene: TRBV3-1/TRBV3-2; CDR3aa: CASSRFTSSYEQYF; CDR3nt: TGTGCCAGCAGCCGTTTTACTAGCTCCTACGAGCAGTACTTC
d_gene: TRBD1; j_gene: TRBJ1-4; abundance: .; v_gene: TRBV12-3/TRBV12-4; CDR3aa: CASNTDRAGELFF; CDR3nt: TGTGCCAGCAATACCGACAGGGCAGGTGAACTGTTTTTT
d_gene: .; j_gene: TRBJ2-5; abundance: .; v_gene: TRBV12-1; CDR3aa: CASSPELAGICTFQETQYF; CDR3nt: TGTGCCAGCAGCCCGGAACTTGCGGGGATCTGTACCTTCCAAGAGACCCAGTACTTC
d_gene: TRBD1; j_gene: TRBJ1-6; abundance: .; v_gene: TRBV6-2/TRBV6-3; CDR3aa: CASSDPGTGVNSPLHF; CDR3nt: TGTGCCAGCAGCGATCCCGGGACAGGGGTTAATTCACCCCTCCACTTT
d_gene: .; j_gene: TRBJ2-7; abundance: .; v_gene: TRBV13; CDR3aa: CASSLQGSEYEQYF; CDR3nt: TGTGCCAGCAGCTTACAGGGGTCGGAGTACGAGCAGTACTTC
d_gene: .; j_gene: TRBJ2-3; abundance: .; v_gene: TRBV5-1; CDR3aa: CATAGGSGTDTQYF; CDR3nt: TGCGCCACCGCAGGGGGGTCGGGTACCGATACGCAGTATTTT
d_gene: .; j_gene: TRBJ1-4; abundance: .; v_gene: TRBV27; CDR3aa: CASSPRKFSGNEKLFF; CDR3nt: TGTGCCAGCAGTCCTCGAAAGTTCTCGGGTAATGAAAAACTGTTTTTT
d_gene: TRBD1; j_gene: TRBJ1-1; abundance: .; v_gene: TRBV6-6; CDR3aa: CASSFRQGANTEAFF; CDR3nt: TGTGCCAGCAGTTTCCGACAGGGAGCGAACACTGAAGCTTTCTTT
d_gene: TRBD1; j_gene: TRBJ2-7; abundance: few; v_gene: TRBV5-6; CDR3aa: CASSGQGVVGAIEQYF; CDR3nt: TGTGCCAGCTCCGGACAGGGTGTTGTTGGGGCTATAGAGCAGTACTTC
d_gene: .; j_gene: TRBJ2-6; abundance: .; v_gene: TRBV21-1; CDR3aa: CASSLHNRQGVYGANVLTF; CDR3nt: TGTGCCAGCAGCCTCCACAATCGGCAGGGGGTATACGGGGCCAACGTCCTGACTTTC
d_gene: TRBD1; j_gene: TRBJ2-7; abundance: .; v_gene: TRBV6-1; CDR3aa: CASSEGDRTYEQYF; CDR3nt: TGTGCCAGCAGCGAAGGGGACAGGACCTACGAGCAGTACTTC
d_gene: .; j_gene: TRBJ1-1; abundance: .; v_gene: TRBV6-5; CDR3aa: CASSYFGKITPEAFF; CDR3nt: TGTGCCAGCAGTTACTTCGGGAAAATCACCCCTGAAGCTTTCTTT
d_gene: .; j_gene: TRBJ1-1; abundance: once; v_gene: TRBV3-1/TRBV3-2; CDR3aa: CASSQYRNTEAFF; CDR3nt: TGTGCCAGCAGCCAGTACAGGAACACTGAAGCTTTCTTT
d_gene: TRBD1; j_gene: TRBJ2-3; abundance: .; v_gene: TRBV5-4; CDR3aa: CASSGKQGAVTDTQYF; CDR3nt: TGTGCCAGCAGCGGGAAACAGGGGGCGGTTACAGATACGCAGTATTTT
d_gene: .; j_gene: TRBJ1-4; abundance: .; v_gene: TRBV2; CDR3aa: CASSTNRVGEKLFF; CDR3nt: TGTGCCAGCAGTACAAACAGGGTTGGAGAAAAACTGTTTTTT
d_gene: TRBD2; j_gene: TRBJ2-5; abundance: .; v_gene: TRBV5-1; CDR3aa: CASSLWLAEETQYF; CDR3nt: TGCGCCAGCAGCTTGTGGCTAGCGGAAGAGACCCAGTACTTC
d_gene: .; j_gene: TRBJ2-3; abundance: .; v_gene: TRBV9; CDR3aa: CASSPDGGRTDTQYF; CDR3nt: TGTGCCAGCAGCCCGGACGGGGGGCGCACAGATACGCAGTATTTT
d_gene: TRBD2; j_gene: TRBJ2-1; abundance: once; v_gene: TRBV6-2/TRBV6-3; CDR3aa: CASSYSTSGGAVNEQFF; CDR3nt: TGTGCCAGCAGTTACTCGACTAGCGGGGGGGCAGTCAATGAGCAGTTCTTC
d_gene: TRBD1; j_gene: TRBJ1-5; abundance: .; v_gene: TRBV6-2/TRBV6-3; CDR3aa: CASSGTGNQPQHF; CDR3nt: TGTGCCAGCAGCGGGACAGGAAATCAGCCCCAGCATTTT
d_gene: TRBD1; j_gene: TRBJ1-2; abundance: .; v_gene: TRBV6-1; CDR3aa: CASSGTGKDPNYGYTF; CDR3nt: TGTGCCAGCAGTGGGACAGGGAAGGATCCTAACTATGGCTACACCTTC
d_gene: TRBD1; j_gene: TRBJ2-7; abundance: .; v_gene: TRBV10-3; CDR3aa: CAISSRDRGRPDTYEQYF; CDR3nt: TGTGCCATCAGTTCGAGGGACAGGGGGCGTCCGGACACCTACGAGCAGTACTTC
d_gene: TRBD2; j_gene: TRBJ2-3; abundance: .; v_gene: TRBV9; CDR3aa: CASSVSPSGGSTDTQYF; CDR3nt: TGTGCCAGCAGCGTAAGCCCTAGCGGGGGGTCCACAGATACGCAGTATTTT
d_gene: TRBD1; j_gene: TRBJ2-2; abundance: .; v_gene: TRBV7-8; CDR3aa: CASSPPGQGASGELFF; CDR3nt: TGTGCCAGCAGCCCACCGGGACAGGGGGCATCCGGGGAGCTGTTTTTT
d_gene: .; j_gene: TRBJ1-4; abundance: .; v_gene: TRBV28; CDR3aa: CASSFRVAGEKLFF; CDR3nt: TGTGCCAGCAGTTTTCGGGTGGCGGGGGAAAAACTGTTTTTT
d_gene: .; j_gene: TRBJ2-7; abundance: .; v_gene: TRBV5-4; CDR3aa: CASSLVGSIPYEQYF; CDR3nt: TGTGCCAGCAGCTTGGTTGGGAGTATCCCCTACGAGCAGTACTTC
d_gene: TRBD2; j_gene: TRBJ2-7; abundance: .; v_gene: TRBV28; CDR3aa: CASSPGGAYEQYF; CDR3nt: TGTGCCAGCAGTCCCGGGGGGGCCTACGAGCAGTACTTC
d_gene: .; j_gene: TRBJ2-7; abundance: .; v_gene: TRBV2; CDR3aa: CASRLTSSYEQYF; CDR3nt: TGTGCCAGCAGGCTGACTAGTAGCTACGAGCAGTACTTC
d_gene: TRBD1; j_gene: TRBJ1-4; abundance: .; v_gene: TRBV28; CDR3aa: CASRGDRANEKLFF; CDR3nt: TGTGCCAGCAGGGGGGACAGGGCTAATGAAAAACTGTTTTTT
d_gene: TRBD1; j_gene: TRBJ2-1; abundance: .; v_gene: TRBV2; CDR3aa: CASSFARTGRVSDEQFF; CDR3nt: TGTGCCAGCAGTTTTGCCCGGACAGGGAGAGTTTCGGATGAGCAGTTCTTC